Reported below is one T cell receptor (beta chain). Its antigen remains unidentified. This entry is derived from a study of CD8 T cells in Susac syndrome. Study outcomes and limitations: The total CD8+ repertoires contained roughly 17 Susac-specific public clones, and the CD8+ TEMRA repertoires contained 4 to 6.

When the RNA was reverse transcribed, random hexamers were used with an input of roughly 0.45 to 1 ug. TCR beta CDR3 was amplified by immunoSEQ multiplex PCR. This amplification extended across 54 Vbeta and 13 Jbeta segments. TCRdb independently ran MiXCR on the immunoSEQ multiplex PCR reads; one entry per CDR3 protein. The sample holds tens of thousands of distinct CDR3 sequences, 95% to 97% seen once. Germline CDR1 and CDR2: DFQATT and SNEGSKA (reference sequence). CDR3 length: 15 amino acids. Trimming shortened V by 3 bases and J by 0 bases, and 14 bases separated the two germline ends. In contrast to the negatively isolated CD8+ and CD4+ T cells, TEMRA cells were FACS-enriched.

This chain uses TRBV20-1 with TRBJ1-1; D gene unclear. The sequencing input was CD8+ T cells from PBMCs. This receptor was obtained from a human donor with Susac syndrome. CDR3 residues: CSARAPLLLNTEAFF. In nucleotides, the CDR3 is TGCAGTGCTAGGGCCCCCCTCCTCTTGAACACTGAAGCTTTCTTT.